This T cell receptor beta chain is drawn from a study of monozygotic twins with inflammatory bowel disease. Researchers put TCRalpha and TCRbeta cDNA through two nested PCRs lasting roughly 15 and 9 cycles. Each CDR3 protein gets one entry in TCRdb, which reprocessed the 5' RACE reads and gives no DNA. The listing contains approximately 200,000 distinct CDR3 sequences. T cells were not sorted, and total RNA was isolated straight from whole blood. Per the germline V gene, CDR1 is KGHSH and CDR2 is LQKENI. The CDR3 sequence is 17 residues long. Material: blood. The chain joins TRBV18 to TRBJ2-1; TCRdb outputs TRBD1, but without DNA this stays unchecked. The clonotype was recovered from a human donor with ulcerative colitis or Crohn's disease, or a healthy co-twin of an affected twin (not recorded which). The CDR3 protein is CASSPDARQGKWGEQFF.